The clone carrying this T cell receptor beta chain was seen only once. These data come from a study of T cells in tumors after PD-1 blockade. Background on the study: Some patients also took daily vismodegib 150 mg during anti-PD-1 treatment. On average, peripheral blood gave 100,000 to 140,000 TCR templates and 35,000 or so unique clonotypes.

Here immunoSEQ multiplex PCR was the method, and the copy in TCRdb shows in-frame clones only, minus some. This table has about 35,000 clones, around 80% appearing once. Template: tumor biopsy or peripheral blood genomic DNA, about 550-6,500 ng per sample. This material consisted of PBMCs, taken before anti-PD-1 treatment. This clonotype was obtained from a human donor with basal cell carcinoma.

The CDR3 region is CASSQPGLEAYGYTF. DNA for the CDR3: TGTGCCAGCAGCCAACCAGGTTTAGAAGCCTATGGCTACACCTTC. This chain connects TRBV4-2 to TRBJ1-2; D unresolved. Looked up from germline, CDR1 is LGHNA and CDR2 is YNFKEQ. V was trimmed by 2 bases and J by 4 bases, leaving 14 bases between them. The CDR3 has 15 amino acids.